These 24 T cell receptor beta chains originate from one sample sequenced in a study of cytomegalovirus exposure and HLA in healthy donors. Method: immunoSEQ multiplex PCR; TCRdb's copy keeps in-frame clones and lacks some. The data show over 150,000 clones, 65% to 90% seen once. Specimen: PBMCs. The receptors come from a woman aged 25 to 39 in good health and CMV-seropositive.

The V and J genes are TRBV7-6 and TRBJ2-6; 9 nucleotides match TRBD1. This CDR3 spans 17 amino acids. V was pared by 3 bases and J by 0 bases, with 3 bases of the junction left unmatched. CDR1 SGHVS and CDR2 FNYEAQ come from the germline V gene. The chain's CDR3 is CASSFGTGNSGANVLTF. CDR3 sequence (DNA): TGTGCCAGCAGCTTTGGGACAGGGAACTCTGGGGCCAACGTCCTGACTTTC.

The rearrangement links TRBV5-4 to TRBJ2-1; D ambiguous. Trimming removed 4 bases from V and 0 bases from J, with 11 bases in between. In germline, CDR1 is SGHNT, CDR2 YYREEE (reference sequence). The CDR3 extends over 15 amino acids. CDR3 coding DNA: TGTGCCAGCAGCCCCCTCATTAGCTCCTACAATGAGCAGTTCTTC. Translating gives CASSPLISSYNEQFF.

In nucleotides, the CDR3 is TGCGCCAGCAGCTTGAGCCAGGGGACCTACAATGAGCAGTTCTTC. Its translation: CASSLSQGTYNEQFF. V usage is TRBV5-1 and J usage is TRBJ2-1, with D possibly matching TRBD1 (6 bases). Looked up from germline, CDR1 is SGHRS and CDR2 is YFSETQ. V lost 1 base and J 2 bases, leaving 10 bases between the germline ends. The CDR3 runs 15 residues.

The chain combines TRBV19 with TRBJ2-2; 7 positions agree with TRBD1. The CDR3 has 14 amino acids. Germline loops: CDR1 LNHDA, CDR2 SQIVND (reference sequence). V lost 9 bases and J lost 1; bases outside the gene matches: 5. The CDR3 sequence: CASQQGQNTGELFF. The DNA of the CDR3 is TGTGCCAGCCAACAGGGGCAGAACACCGGGGAGCTGTTTTTT.

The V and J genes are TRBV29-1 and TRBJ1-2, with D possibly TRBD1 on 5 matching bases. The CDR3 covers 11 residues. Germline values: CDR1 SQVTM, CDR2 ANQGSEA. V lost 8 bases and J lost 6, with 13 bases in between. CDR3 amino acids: CSLLGQHGYTF. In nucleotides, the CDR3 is TGCAGCCTCTTGGGGCAGCATGGCTACACCTTC. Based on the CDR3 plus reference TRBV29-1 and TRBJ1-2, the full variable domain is SAVISQKPSRDICQRGTSLTIQCQVDSQVTMMFWYRQQPGQSLTLIATANQGSEATYESGFVIDKFPISRPNLTFSTLTVSNMSPEDSSIYLCSLLGQHGYTFGSGTRLTVV.

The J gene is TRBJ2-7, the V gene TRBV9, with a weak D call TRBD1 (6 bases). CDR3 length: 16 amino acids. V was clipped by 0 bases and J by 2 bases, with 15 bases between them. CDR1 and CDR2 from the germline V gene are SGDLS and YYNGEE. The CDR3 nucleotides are TGTGCCAGCAGCGTAGCTACAGGGTGGACCCCCTACGAGCAGTACTTC. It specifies CASSVATGWTPYEQYF.

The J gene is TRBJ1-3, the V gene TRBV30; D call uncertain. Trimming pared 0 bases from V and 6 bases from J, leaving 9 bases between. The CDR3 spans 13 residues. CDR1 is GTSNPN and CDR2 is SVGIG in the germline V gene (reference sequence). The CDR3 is CAWSVSFLNTIYF. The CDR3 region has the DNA TGTGCCTGGAGTGTATCTTTCCTAAACACCATATATTTT.

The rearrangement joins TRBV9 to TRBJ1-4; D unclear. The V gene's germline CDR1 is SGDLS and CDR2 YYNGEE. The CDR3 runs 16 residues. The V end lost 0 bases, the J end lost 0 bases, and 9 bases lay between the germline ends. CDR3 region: CASSVVTGATNEKLFF. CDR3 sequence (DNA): TGTGCCAGCAGCGTAGTGACGGGTGCAACTAATGAAAAACTGTTTTTT.

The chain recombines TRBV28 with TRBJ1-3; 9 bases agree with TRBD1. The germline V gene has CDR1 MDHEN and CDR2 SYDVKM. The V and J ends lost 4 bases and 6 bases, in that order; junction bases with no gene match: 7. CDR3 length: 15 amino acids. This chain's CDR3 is CASSSPTGGINTIYF. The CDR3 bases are TGTGCCAGCAGTTCACCGACAGGGGGTATAAACACCATATATTTT.

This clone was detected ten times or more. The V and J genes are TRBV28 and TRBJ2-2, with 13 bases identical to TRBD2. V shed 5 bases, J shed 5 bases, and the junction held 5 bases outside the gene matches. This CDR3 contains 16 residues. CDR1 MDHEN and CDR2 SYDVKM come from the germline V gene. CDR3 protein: CASSPGLAGVTGELFF. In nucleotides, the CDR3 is TGTGCCAGCAGTCCAGGACTAGCGGGAGTAACCGGGGAGCTGTTTTTT.

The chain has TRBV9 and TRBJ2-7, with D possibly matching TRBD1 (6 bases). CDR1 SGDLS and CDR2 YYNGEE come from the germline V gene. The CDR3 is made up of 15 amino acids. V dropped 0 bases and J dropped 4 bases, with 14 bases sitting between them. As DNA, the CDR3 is TGTGCCAGCAGCGTAGGCAGGGGCACGGCTTACGAGCAGTACTTC. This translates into CASSVGRGTAYEQYF.

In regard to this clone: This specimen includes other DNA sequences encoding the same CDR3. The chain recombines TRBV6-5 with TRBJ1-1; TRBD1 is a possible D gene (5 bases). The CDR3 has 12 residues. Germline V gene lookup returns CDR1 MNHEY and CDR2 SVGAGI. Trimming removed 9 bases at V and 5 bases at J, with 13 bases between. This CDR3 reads CASSFGGTEAFF. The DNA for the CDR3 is TGTGCCAGTTCCTTCGGGGGAACTGAAGCTTTCTTT.

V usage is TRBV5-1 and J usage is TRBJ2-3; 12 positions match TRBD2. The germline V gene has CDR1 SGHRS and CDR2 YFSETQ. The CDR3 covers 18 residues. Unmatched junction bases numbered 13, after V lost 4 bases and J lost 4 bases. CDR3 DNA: TGCGCCAGCAGCCCCCTTGGACTAGCGGGACCCCTCGCAGATACGCAGTATTTT. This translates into CASSPLGLAGPLADTQYF. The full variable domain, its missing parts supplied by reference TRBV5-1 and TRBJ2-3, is KAGVTQTPRYLIKTRGQQVTLSCSPISGHRSVSWYQQTPGQGLQFLFEYFSETQRNKGNFPGRFSGRQFSNSRSEMNVSTLELGDSALYLCASSPLGLAGPLADTQYFGPGTRLTVL.

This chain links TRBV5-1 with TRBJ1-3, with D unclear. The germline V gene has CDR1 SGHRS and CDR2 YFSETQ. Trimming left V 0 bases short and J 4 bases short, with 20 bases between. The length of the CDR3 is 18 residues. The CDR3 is CASSLGPHDLGGGNTIYF. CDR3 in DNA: TGCGCCAGCAGCTTGGGACCCCACGACCTTGGCGGCGGAAACACCATATATTTT.

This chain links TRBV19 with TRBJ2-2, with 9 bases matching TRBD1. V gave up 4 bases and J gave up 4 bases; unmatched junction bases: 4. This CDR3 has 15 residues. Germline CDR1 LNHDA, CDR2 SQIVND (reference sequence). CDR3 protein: CASSTGTGSTGELFF. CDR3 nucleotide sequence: TGTGCCAGTAGTACCGGGACAGGGAGCACCGGGGAGCTGTTTTTT.

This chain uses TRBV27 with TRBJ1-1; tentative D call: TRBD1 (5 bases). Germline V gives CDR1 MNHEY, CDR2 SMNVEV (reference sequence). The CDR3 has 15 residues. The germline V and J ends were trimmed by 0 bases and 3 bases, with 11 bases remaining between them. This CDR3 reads CASSLSREGDTEAFF. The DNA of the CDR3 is TGTGCCAGCAGTTTATCTAGGGAAGGGGACACTGAAGCTTTCTTT.

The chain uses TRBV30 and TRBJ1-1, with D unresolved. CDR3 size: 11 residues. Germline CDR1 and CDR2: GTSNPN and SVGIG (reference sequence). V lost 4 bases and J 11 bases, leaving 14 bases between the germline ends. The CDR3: CAWKHGWRAFF. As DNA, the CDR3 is TGTGCCTGGAAACACGGGTGGCGGGCTTTCTTT.

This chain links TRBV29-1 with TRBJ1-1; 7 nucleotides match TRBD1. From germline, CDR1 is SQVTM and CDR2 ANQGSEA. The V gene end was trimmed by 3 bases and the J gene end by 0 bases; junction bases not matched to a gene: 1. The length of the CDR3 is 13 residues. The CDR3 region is CSVEDRLNTEAFF. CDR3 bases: TGCAGCGTTGAGGACAGGTTGAACACTGAAGCTTTCTTT.

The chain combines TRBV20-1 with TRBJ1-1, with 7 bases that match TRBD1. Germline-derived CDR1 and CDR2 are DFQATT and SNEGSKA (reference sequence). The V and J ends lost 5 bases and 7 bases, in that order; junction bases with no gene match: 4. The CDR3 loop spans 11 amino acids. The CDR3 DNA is TGCAGTGCTGAACAGGGGTATGAAGCTTTCTTT. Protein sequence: CSAEQGYEAFF.

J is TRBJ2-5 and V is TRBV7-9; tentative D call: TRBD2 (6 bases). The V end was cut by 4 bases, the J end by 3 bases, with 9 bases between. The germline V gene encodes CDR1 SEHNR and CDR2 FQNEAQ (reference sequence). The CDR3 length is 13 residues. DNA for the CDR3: TGTGCCAGCAGCTCCGAGCGGGAAGAGACCCAGTACTTC. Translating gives CASSSEREETQYF.

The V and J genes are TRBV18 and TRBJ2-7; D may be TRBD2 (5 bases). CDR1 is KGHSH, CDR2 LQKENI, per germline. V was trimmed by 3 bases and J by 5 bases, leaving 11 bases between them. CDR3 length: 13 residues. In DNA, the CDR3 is TGTGCCAGCTCACCCACGAGGGCAGACGAGCAGTACTTC. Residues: CASSPTRADEQYF.

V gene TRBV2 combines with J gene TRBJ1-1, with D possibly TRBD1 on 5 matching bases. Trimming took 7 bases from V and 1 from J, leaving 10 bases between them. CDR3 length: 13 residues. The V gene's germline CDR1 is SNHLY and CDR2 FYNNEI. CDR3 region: CASIRTTNTEAFF. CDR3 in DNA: TGTGCCAGCATACGGACAACGAACACTGAAGCTTTCTTT.

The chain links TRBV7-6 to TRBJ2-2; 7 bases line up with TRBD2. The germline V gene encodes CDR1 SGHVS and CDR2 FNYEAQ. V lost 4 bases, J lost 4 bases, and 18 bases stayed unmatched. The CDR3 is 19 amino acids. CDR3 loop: CASSSPRSGIRVPTGELFF. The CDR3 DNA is TGTGCCAGCAGCTCGCCCCGCAGCGGGATAAGGGTCCCCACCGGGGAGCTGTTTTTT.

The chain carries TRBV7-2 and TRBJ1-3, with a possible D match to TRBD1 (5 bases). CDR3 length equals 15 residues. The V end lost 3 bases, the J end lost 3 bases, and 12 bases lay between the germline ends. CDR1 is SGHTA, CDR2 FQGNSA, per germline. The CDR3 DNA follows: TGTGCCAGCAGCTTTAGGGCGACAGTTGGAAACACCATATATTTT. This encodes CASSFRATVGNTIYF.